This entry describes one T cell receptor beta chain. No antigen is known for it. This sample stems from a study of vaccination effects on CD4 cells after COVID-19. Study observations and caveats: By a late point after vaccination, infection- and vaccine-induced clones had shrunk markedly through clonal contraction. Cross-reactivity with common cold coronaviruses was shown by only 1 of 255 vaccine-induced clones in healthy vaccinees. The study, lacking early post-infection timepoints, had few convalescent patients.

Profiling relied on immunoSEQ multiplex PCR, and the TCRdb table lists in-frame clones only, not all of them. The repertoire consists of 40,000 to 50,000 clones, with 77% occurring once and the leading ten covering 2.9%. Prior to sequencing, the ViraFEST assay stimulated PBMC with viral peptide pools, which expanded the antigen-specific CD4+ T cells. Researchers isolated CD4+ T cells once roughly ten days of culture had elapsed. Each vaccine recipient was nucleocapsid antibody negative and had no prior SARS-CoV-2 infection. Cultures used around 1.8 million PBMC per well, roughly 11 IU/ml IL-2 and approximately 11 ug/ml peptides. The CDR3 contains 16 residues. CDR1 is MNHEY, CDR2 SVGEGT, per germline. Unmatched junction bases numbered 9, after V lost 2 bases and J lost 7 bases.

This sequence originates from a human donor who received a COVID-19 vaccine. The chain is built from TRBV6-2 or TRBV6-3 and TRBJ1-5; TRBD1 matches 9 bases. Specimen: CD4+ T cells from PBMCs cultured with HCoV-NL63 spike peptides, collected before COVID-19 vaccination. CDR3 protein: CASSYAGTGKRQPQHF. The DNA of the CDR3 is TGTGCCAGCAGTTACGCCGGGACAGGGAAGAGACAGCCCCAGCATTTT.